The 5 T cell receptor beta chains presented below share a single source sample, sequenced in a study of T cell responses to AZD1222 COVID-19 vaccine. Assay: immunoSEQ multiplex PCR; the TCRdb copy retains only in-frame clones and omits some. The table shows approximately 130,000 clones, with 75% to 85% occurring only once. This specimen consisted of peripheral blood, obtained 28 days after the second dose of the MenACWY control vaccine. Receptor source: an adult who received the MenACWY meningococcal vaccine as a control.

DNA for the CDR3: TGTGCCAGCAGCCCAGGCGCTAGCGGGAGCGGTCAGCAGTTCTTC. Translating gives CASSPGASGSGQQFF. The chain has TRBV11-3 and TRBJ2-1; TRBD2 aligns across 10 bases. CDR1 SGHNT and CDR2 YENEEA come from the germline V gene. Trimming took 5 bases from V and 11 from J; bases not matched to a gene: 12. This CDR3 is 15 amino acids long.

The chain combines TRBV10-3 with TRBJ1-5, with D hard to call. Trimming removed 0 bases at V and 4 bases at J, with 7 bases between. CDR3 length: 14 residues. CDR1 and CDR2 (germline): ENHRY, SYGVKD. The CDR3 is CAISESVGNQPQHF. CDR3 nucleotide sequence: TGTGCCATCAGTGAGTCAGTTGGAAATCAGCCCCAGCATTTT.

The rearrangement uses TRBV5-1 and TRBJ1-2, with a tentative D call TRBD1 (6 bases). CDR1 SGHRS and CDR2 YFSETQ come from the germline V gene. This CDR3 is built from 12 residues. The ends were cut back, 0 bases at V and 6 bases at J, with 6 bases in the middle. The CDR3 coding sequence is TGCGCCAGCAGCTTGGACAGGGATGGCTACACCTTC. As protein: CASSLDRDGYTF.

In nucleotides, the CDR3 is TGTGCCAGTCGGGACACCCACACTGAAGCTTTCTTT. Amino acid sequence: CASRDTHTEAFF. This chain links TRBV2 with TRBJ1-1; TRBD1 might be the D (6 bases). CDR3 length equals 12 residues. Trimming cost V 9 bases and J 3 bases, with 11 bases left between them. CDR1 is SNHLY, CDR2 FYNNEI, per germline.

This clone was seen a few times. The rearrangement links TRBV14 to TRBJ1-2, with TRBD1 as a possible D gene (5 bases). Germline CDR1 SGHDN, CDR2 FVKESK. This CDR3 region has 15 residues. The germline V and J ends were trimmed by 4 bases and 4 bases, with 16 bases remaining between them. The CDR3 DNA is TGTGCCAGCAGCCTCGACAGAGCCGGGAGCTATGGCTACACCTTC. Amino acid sequence: CASSLDRAGSYGYTF.